The rows below give T cell receptor beta chains drawn from one sample of a study of blood T cell repertoires in COVID-19. Clones were sequenced by immunoSEQ multiplex PCR, and TCRdb holds only the in-frame ones, with some missing. The table shows some 19,000 clones, with 70% to 90% occurring only once. The sample was peripheral blood. The receptors originated from a human donor in a cohort sampled during active COVID-19. The donor label of this sample is uncertain. Both conserved end residues are part of each CDR3. A D gene is named only where the DNA matches it firmly. Size is omitted from some rows. Given values are once, few, many or a class for expanded clones.

-,-,TRBV19,TRBJ2-5,TGTGCCAGTAGTATTACTAGCCCCGCGGAGACCCAGTACTTC,CASSITSPAETQYF
-,-,TRBV6-5,TRBJ2-3,TGTGCCAGCAGCTTATTGTACACAGATACGCAGTATTTT,CASSLLYTDTQYF
-,-,TRBV20-1,TRBJ1-3,TGCAGTGCTAGTTTAGGGGGCTCTGGAAACACCATATATTTT,CSASLGGSGNTIYF
few,TRBD2,TRBV7-2,TRBJ2-1,TGTGCCAGCAGCTTAGGTGGGGTAGCGGGAGGCCGCGATGAGCAGTTCTTC,CASSLGGVAGGRDEQFF
-,TRBD2,TRBV5-1,TRBJ2-5,TGCGCCAGCAGCTTGGAAGGCGGGAGGAGAGAGACCCAGTACTTC,CASSLEGGRRETQYF
-,-,TRBV21-1,TRBJ1-2,TGTGCCAGCAGCAAAGGAGAACCACCATACACCTTC,CASSKGEPPYTF
-,-,TRBV4-1,TRBJ2-1,TGCGCCAGCAGCCAAGATGCAGCTAGGAATGAGCAGTTCTTC,CASSQDAARNEQFF
-,TRBD1,TRBV30,TRBJ1-6,TGTGCCTGGGACAGGGGAAGAACACCCCTCCACTTT,CAWDRGRTPLHF
-,-,TRBV21-1,TRBJ2-5,TGTGCCAGCAGCAAATCGGGGACCGGGACAGGGGGCTTTGAGACCCAGTACTTC,CASSKSGTGTGGFETQYF
-,-,TRBV21-1,TRBJ1-1,TGTGCCAGCTCCGGGACAGTGAACACTGAAGCTTTCTTT,CASSGTVNTEAFF
few,TRBD1,TRBV2,TRBJ2-2,TGTGCCAGCAGTGAAATAGGGGACAGCGGGGAGCTGTTTTTT,CASSEIGDSGELFF
-,TRBD2,TRBV5-1,TRBJ2-7,TGCGCCAGCAGCGGGGGGGCTGCTAGCGGGAGCTCCTACGAGCAGTACTTC,CASSGGAASGSSYEQYF
-,-,TRBV18,TRBJ2-2,TGTGCCAGCTCACCAGTAGGAGGGACCACCGGGGAGCTGTTTTTT,CASSPVGGTTGELFF
-,-,TRBV21-1,TRBJ2-1,TGTGCCAGCAGCAAATATCTAGCGGGAGGGCCCAGGTACCATGAGCAGTTCTTC,CASSKYLAGGPRYHEQFF
-,-,TRBV7-9,TRBJ2-2,TGTGCCAGCAGCTACGCGATCGGCACCGGGGAGCTGTTTTTT,CASSYAIGTGELFF
-,-,TRBV6-5,TRBJ2-7,TGTGCCAGCAGTAGATCCCCTGACAGGAACGAGCAGTACTTC,CASSRSPDRNEQYF
-,-,TRBV27,TRBJ2-5,TGTGCCAGCAGCAATCGCAGGGAAACCCAGTACTTC,CASSNRRETQYF
-,-,TRBV28,TRBJ1-2,TGTGCCAGCAGTCCCGCCAGCGGGGGCGCGCTCGGCTACACCTTC,CASSPASGGALGYTF